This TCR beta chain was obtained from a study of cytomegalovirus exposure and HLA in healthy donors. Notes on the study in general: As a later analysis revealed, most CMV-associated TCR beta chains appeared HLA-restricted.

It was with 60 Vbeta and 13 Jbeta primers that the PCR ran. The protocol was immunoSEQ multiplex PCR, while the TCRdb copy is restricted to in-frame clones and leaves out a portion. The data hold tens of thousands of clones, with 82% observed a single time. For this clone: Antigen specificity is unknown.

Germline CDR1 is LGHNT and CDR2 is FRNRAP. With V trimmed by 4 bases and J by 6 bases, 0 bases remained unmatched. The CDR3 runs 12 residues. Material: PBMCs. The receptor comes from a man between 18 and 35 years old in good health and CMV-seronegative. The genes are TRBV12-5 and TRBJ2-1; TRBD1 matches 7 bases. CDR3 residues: CASGSGGNEQFF. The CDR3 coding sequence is TGTGCTAGTGGTTCAGGGGGCAATGAGCAGTTCTTC.